This is a list of T cell receptor beta chains from one sample in a study of CXCR3-negative and CXCR3-positive naive CD8 T cells. TCRdb reanalyzed the 5' RACE reads and collapses them to one entry per CDR3 protein, without DNA. The sample totals under 60,000 distinct CDR3 sequences. Sample: naive CXCR3+ CD8+ T cells from blood. These receptors were collected from a human donor in good health. Some clones in this sample may be carry-over from other donors' samples. Each CDR3 is given with its conserved first and last residue. The order of the fields is V gene, J gene, CDR3 protein.

V gene: TRBV6-6
J gene: TRBJ2-7
CDR3 protein: CASSYGGAGTYEQYF

V gene: TRBV20-1
J gene: TRBJ2-5
CDR3 protein: CSARGTGQGAETQYF

V gene: TRBV3-1
J gene: TRBJ2-3
CDR3 protein: CASSPSGRVGTDTQYF

V gene: TRBV7-9
J gene: TRBJ2-1
CDR3 protein: CASIASWSSYNEQFF

V gene: TRBV28
J gene: TRBJ2-2
CDR3 protein: CASSLGDGELFF

V gene: TRBV7-2
J gene: TRBJ2-7
CDR3 protein: CASSLAGLPFEQYF

V gene: TRBV28
J gene: TRBJ2-7
CDR3 protein: CASSFSRGTYEQYF

V gene: TRBV5-1
J gene: TRBJ2-7
CDR3 protein: CASSLGGVYYEQYF

V gene: TRBV29-1
J gene: TRBJ2-7
CDR3 protein: CSVEPPGPVVGEQYF

V gene: TRBV10-2
J gene: TRBJ2-7
CDR3 protein: CASSPTVGLAGAYEQYF

V gene: TRBV7-2
J gene: TRBJ1-1
CDR3 protein: CASSLQPPRGRGPEAFF

V gene: TRBV7-6
J gene: TRBJ2-7
CDR3 protein: CASSLGSGDSEQYF

V gene: TRBV6-2/TRBV6-3
J gene: TRBJ1-3
CDR3 protein: CASSYVSGSGPGNTIYF

V gene: TRBV20-1
J gene: TRBJ2-3
CDR3 protein: CSARDLGREEDTQYF

V gene: TRBV5-5
J gene: TRBJ2-1
CDR3 protein: CASSLVNNEQFF

V gene: TRBV4-3
J gene: TRBJ2-7
CDR3 protein: CASSQYWPGVLSEQYF

V gene: TRBV12-3/TRBV12-4
J gene: TRBJ2-4
CDR3 protein: CASSLAFGQREHIQYF

V gene: TRBV11-2
J gene: TRBJ2-4
CDR3 protein: CASRRGGASKNIQYF

V gene: TRBV19
J gene: TRBJ2-1
CDR3 protein: CASRNRGDEQFF

V gene: TRBV7-9
J gene: TRBJ1-1
CDR3 protein: CASSLKLQVPVAEAFF

V gene: TRBV4-3
J gene: TRBJ2-7
CDR3 protein: CASSPTGTGLYEQYF

V gene: TRBV4-3
J gene: TRBJ1-5
CDR3 protein: CASSQDRGGGNQPQHF

V gene: TRBV7-8
J gene: TRBJ2-7
CDR3 protein: CASSSRVREQYF

V gene: TRBV29-1
J gene: TRBJ1-1
CDR3 protein: CSVFQATAEAFF

V gene: TRBV29-1
J gene: TRBJ2-1
CDR3 protein: CSVGGVPSGANEQFF

V gene: TRBV7-9
J gene: TRBJ2-7
CDR3 protein: CASSLQGDYEQYF